The TCR beta chain described here comes from a study of blood T cells in healthy people across ages. Across the whole study: Template switching picked up about one barcoded beta molecule for each two T cells.

Each donor had 8.5 to 10 milliliters of peripheral blood drawn. Through a sample-barcoded 5' primer and a J-beta primer mix, a second PCR was run for roughly 7 to 11 cycles. Carrying 12 random nucleotides, a template-switch adaptor labeled each individual cDNA molecule. TCRdb reprocessed the 5' RACE reads with MiXCR, giving one entry per CDR3 protein. In the table there are 1.6 million or so distinct CDR3 sequences, 30% to 40% of which are singletons. Deletions cut 7 bases from V and 2 bases from J, with 7 bases between. Germline CDR1 is MNHNS and CDR2 is SASEGT. The CDR3 spans 12 residues. The TCR sequence derives from a woman in her 30s in good health. The chain joins TRBV6-1 to TRBJ2-3; D possibly corresponds to TRBD1 (5 bases). The sample comprised blood. The CDR3 is CASNRPTDTQYF. The DNA for the CDR3 is TGTGCCAGCAACAGGCCCACAGATACGCAGTATTTT.